Shown below are 23 T cell receptor beta chains from a single sample sequenced in a study of cytomegalovirus exposure and HLA in healthy donors. The study ran its PCR with 60 Vbeta and 13 Jbeta primers. The method was immunoSEQ multiplex PCR; TCRdb's version includes in-frame clones alone and lacks a portion of them. The repertoire has around 130,000 clones, about 79% of them found once; the top ten carry around 3%. Sequencing was done on a sample of PBMCs. The receptors were gathered from a woman aged 18-30 years in good health and CMV-seropositive.

The J gene is TRBJ1-1, the V gene TRBV5-1; the match to TRBD1 covers 8 bases. The J segment lost 4 bases and the V segment lost 0 bases, leaving 2 bases of the junction unmatched. The CDR3 consists of 14 residues. The germline CDR1 and CDR2 sequences are SGHRS and YFSETQ. The CDR3 loop reads CASSLEQGVTEAFF. The DNA for the CDR3 is TGCGCCAGCAGCTTGGAACAGGGGGTCACTGAAGCTTTCTTT.

The V gene is TRBV7-6, the J gene TRBJ2-3, with a possible D match to TRBD2 (5 bases). The CDR3 totals 16 residues. V was clipped by 4 bases and J by 2 bases, with 16 bases between them. Germline V gene lookup returns CDR1 SGHVS and CDR2 FNYEAQ. CDR3 bases: TGTGCCAGCAGCTCCCCCGGAGGACGCCACACAGATACGCAGTATTTT. It codes for CASSSPGGRHTDTQYF.

The chain's CDR3 is CASSEGGDPGELFF. The DNA of the CDR3 is TGTGCCAGCAGTGAAGGGGGGGATCCTGGGGAGCTGTTTTTT. The gene calls are TRBV2 and TRBJ2-2, with TRBD2 as a possible D gene (6 bases). Trimming took off 1 base at V and 8 bases at J, with 11 bases between the two ends. The CDR3 is 14 residues long. CDR1 SNHLY and CDR2 FYNNEI come from the germline V gene.

The chain is built from TRBV11-1 and TRBJ1-3, with 7 nucleotides matching TRBD1. Germline values: CDR1 SGHAT, CDR2 FQDESV (reference sequence). CDR3 length equals 16 residues. V shed 5 bases and J 0 bases; nucleotides not matched to a gene: 7. CDR3 bases: TGTGCCAGCAGCGTCGGACAGGACCCCTCTGGAAACACCATATATTTT. Amino acids: CASSVGQDPSGNTIYF.

This sequence joins TRBV9 and TRBJ1-5; possible D gene TRBD1, 6 bases. The ends were cut back, 4 bases at V and 2 bases at J, with 13 bases in the middle. The germline V gene has CDR1 SGDLS and CDR2 YYNGEE. The CDR3 runs 15 residues. For the CDR3, the DNA is TGTGCCAGCAGCCCCGGGACATGGGGCAATCAGCCCCAGCATTTT. Protein product: CASSPGTWGNQPQHF.

This chain links TRBV6-5 with TRBJ2-7; weak D call: TRBD1 (6 bases). V was shortened by 1 base and J by 3 bases, with 13 bases between the two germline ends. From germline, CDR1 is MNHEY and CDR2 SVGAGI. This CDR3 spans 15 amino acids. CDR3 in DNA: TGTGCCAGCAGTTACTTTGCGGGCAGGGGCTACGAGCAGTACTTC. As protein: CASSYFAGRGYEQYF.

This chain uses TRBV2 with TRBJ2-1, with TRBD1 matching 9 bases. The CDR3 has 15 residues. With V trimmed by 6 bases and J by 4 bases, 7 bases remained unmatched. Germline V gene lookup returns CDR1 SNHLY and CDR2 FYNNEI. The CDR3 loop reads CASRVDRGDYNEQFF. In DNA form, the CDR3 reads TGTGCCAGCAGGGTTGACAGGGGGGATTACAATGAGCAGTTCTTC.

This clone was seen more than once but under ten times. The V and J genes are TRBV4-3 and TRBJ1-1, with a tentative D call TRBD1 (5 bases). Trimming stripped 1 base from V and 4 bases from J, with 13 bases between. The V gene's germline CDR1 is LGHNA and CDR2 YSLEER. The CDR3 contains 15 residues. The CDR3 region is CASSQGRGGFTEAFF. The DNA for the CDR3 is TGCGCCAGCAGCCAAGGGAGGGGAGGATTCACTGAAGCTTTCTTT.

This sequence joins TRBV11-2 and TRBJ2-5; 7 positions match TRBD1. Germline CDR1 is SGHAT and CDR2 is FQNNGV. V lost 5 bases to trimming and J lost 2 bases; unmatched junction nucleotides: 11. This CDR3 has 16 amino acids. The CDR3 DNA reads TGTGCCAGCAGCCGGGTCCCCGGGACAGATCAAGAGACCCAGTACTTC. Translation gives CASSRVPGTDQETQYF.

The chain recombines TRBV19 with TRBJ1-1; D gene unclear. Germline V CDR1 and CDR2: LNHDA, SQIVND (reference sequence). V was pared by 6 bases and J by 5 bases, with 19 bases between. This CDR3 region has 15 residues. As DNA, the CDR3 is TGTGCCAGTAGCCCGTACGGGTCGGGGATAACTGAAGCTTTCTTT. Amino acids: CASSPYGSGITEAFF. Supplemented by reference TRBV19 and TRBJ1-1, the full variable domain reads DGGITQSPKYLFRKEGQNVTLSCEQNLNHDAMYWYRQDPGQGLRLIYYSQIVNDFQKGDIAEGYSVSREKKESFPLTVTSAQKNPTAFYLCASSPYGSGITEAFFGQGTRLTVV.

V and J are TRBV9 and TRBJ2-3; 7 nucleotides line up with TRBD2. This CDR3 spans 15 amino acids. V gave up 4 bases and J gave up 2 bases; unmatched junction bases: 7. The V gene's germline CDR1 is SGDLS and CDR2 YYNGEE. The CDR3 DNA sequence: TGTGCCAGCAGCCCCCGGGACTACTTCACAGATACGCAGTATTTT. This encodes CASSPRDYFTDTQYF.

The rearrangement links TRBV29-1 to TRBJ2-1; 7 positions match TRBD1. After removal of 4 bases from V and 7 bases from J, the junction contained 16 bases not matched to a gene. This CDR3 is 16 amino acids long. Per the germline V gene, CDR1 is SQVTM and CDR2 is ANQGSEA. The CDR3 DNA follows: TGCAGCGTTGTGTTAGGGCATAGACAGGGTGAAAATGAGCAGTTCTTC. Its protein is CSVVLGHRQGENEQFF.

This clone was picked up a small number of times. The gene calls are TRBV7-3 and TRBJ2-2; 8 positions agree with TRBD2. The germline CDR1 and CDR2 sequences are SGHTA and FQGTGA. The CDR3 length is 17 residues. V was pared by 5 bases and J by 5 bases, with 13 bases of the junction left unmatched. CDR3 amino acids: CASSPHSGGPRTGELFF. The CDR3, as DNA: TGTGCCAGCAGCCCACATTCGGGGGGGCCTCGTACCGGGGAGCTGTTTTTT. Looking up the rest from reference TRBV7-3 and TRBJ2-2 gives the full variable domain: GAGVSQTPSNKVTEKGKYVELRCDPISGHTALYWYRQSLGQGPEFLIYFQGTGAADDSGLPNDRFFAVRPEGSVSTLKIQRTERGDSAVYLCASSPHSGGPRTGELFFGEGSRLTVL.

This clone turned up a few times. CDR3 loop: CASRVVGDRVDYEQYF. CDR3 nucleotide sequence: TGCGCCAGCAGAGTAGTAGGGGACAGGGTGGACTACGAGCAGTACTTC. V gene TRBV10-1 combines with J gene TRBJ2-7; 9 nucleotides agree with TRBD1. There are 16 residues in the CDR3. Germline V CDR1 and CDR2: WNHNN, SYGVQD (reference sequence). J lost 3 bases, V lost 6 bases, and 12 bases had no gene match.

J is TRBJ2-3 and V is TRBV28; 12 bases fit TRBD2. The CDR3 runs to 18 residues. The germline CDR1 and CDR2 sequences are MDHEN and SYDVKM. The junction had 6 bases not matched to a gene; V was cut back by 2 bases and J by 0 bases. CDR3 coding DNA: TGTGCCAGCAGTTTAGAGTGGCTAGCGGGGGGGAGCACAGATACGCAGTATTTT. This encodes CASSLEWLAGGSTDTQYF.

In this sample, this clone turned up once. The J gene is TRBJ2-7, the V gene TRBV5-1, with 9 bases aligning to TRBD1. The CDR3 contains 17 residues. V trimming: 0 bases; J trimming: 0 bases; junction bases outside the gene matches: 7. Per the germline V gene, CDR1 is SGHRS and CDR2 is YFSETQ. CDR3 sequence (DNA): TGCGCCAGCAGCTTGGTTGGGACAGGGCAAGCCTCCTACGAGCAGTACTTC. Translating it yields CASSLVGTGQASYEQYF. The whole variable domain, remainder taken from reference TRBV5-1 and TRBJ2-7, is KAGVTQTPRYLIKTRGQQVTLSCSPISGHRSVSWYQQTPGQGLQFLFEYFSETQRNKGNFPGRFSGRQFSNSRSEMNVSTLELGDSALYLCASSLVGTGQASYEQYFGPGTRLTVT.

The chain has TRBV5-4 and TRBJ1-1; 12 bases are a match to TRBD1. After removal of 0 bases from V and 7 bases from J, the junction contained 1 base not matched to a gene. Germline CDR1 is SGHNT and CDR2 is YYREEE (reference sequence). This CDR3 region has 14 residues. CDR3: CASSLGDRGHEAFF. CDR3 DNA sequence: TGTGCCAGCAGCTTGGGGGACAGGGGGCATGAAGCTTTCTTT.

The genes are TRBV10-3 and TRBJ1-5; 8 nucleotides agree with TRBD1. CDR3 length: 15 residues. Trimming took 6 bases from V and 1 from J; bases not matched to a gene: 5. Germline CDR1 ENHRY, CDR2 SYGVKD. This CDR3 reads CAISPGGISNQPQHF. Written as DNA, the CDR3 is TGTGCCATCAGCCCAGGGGGCATAAGCAATCAGCCCCAGCATTTT.

The rearrangement uses TRBV4-1 and TRBJ2-1; TRBD1 agrees at 8 bases. This CDR3 is 17 amino acids long. J gave up 2 bases and V 4 bases, and 10 bases lay outside the gene matches. CDR1 is MGHRA and CDR2 is YSYEKL in the germline V gene. DNA for the CDR3: TGCGCCAGCAGCCCTTTCAGTACACAGGGGGCCTACAATGAGCAGTTCTTC. Translated: CASSPFSTQGAYNEQFF.

This chain links TRBV5-6 with TRBJ2-1; 9 bases are shared with TRBD1. J lost 8 bases, V lost 0 bases, and 6 bases had no gene match. The CDR3 loop spans 15 amino acids. Germline V CDR1 and CDR2: SGHDT, YYEEEE. The CDR3 sequence is CASSLAGTGWHEQFF. The CDR3 region has the DNA TGTGCCAGCAGCTTGGCCGGGACAGGGTGGCATGAGCAGTTCTTC. The full variable domain, with the rest looked up from reference TRBV5-6 and TRBJ2-1, is DAGVTQSPTHLIKTRGQQVTLRCSPKSGHDTVSWYQQALGQGPQFIFQYYEEEERQRGNFPDRFSGHQFPNYSSELNVNALLLGDSALYLCASSLAGTGWHEQFFGPGTRLTVL.

The chain joins TRBV9 to TRBJ1-1; D uncertain. The germline V gene has CDR1 SGDLS and CDR2 YYNGEE. The CDR3 is 14 residues long. Trimming took 4 bases from V and 3 from J, leaving 13 bases between them. CDR3: CASSPSVGYTEAFF. CDR3 sequence (DNA): TGTGCCAGCAGCCCCTCCGTGGGCTACACTGAAGCTTTCTTT.

This chain links TRBV6-5 with TRBJ2-3; the D is unclear. The CDR3 loop spans 13 amino acids. The germline V and J ends were trimmed by 7 bases and 1 base, with 9 bases remaining between them. Germline CDR1 reads MNHEY; CDR2 reads SVGAGI. In nucleotides, the CDR3 is TGTGCCAGCACCTCACATGGCACAGATACGCAGTATTTT. Its protein is CASTSHGTDTQYF.

The chain couples TRBV28 to TRBJ2-3, with D maybe TRBD2 (6 bases). V was shortened by 3 bases and J by 5 bases, with 6 bases between the two germline ends. Germline values: CDR1 MDHEN, CDR2 SYDVKM. The CDR3 has 12 amino acids. The chain's CDR3 is CASSLGGDTQYF. In DNA, the CDR3 is TGTGCCAGCAGTTTGGGGGGAGATACGCAGTATTTT.